Below are 18 T cell receptor beta chains sequenced from a single sample in a study of T cells in women clearing cervical HPV infection. Sequenced by immunoSEQ multiplex PCR; TCRdb stores in-frame clones only, minus some. Here the sample table reports over 35,000 clones. The specimen was blood buffy coat. These TCRs come from a woman between 18 and 69 years old with a cervical HPV16 infection that either progressed to CIN3+ or cleared (not recorded which).

About this clone: Read coverage stops 3 residues before the CDR3 terminus; the germline J gene supplies the remainder. The rearrangement joins TRBV7-8 to TRBJ1-5; 9 bases fit TRBD1. Germline CDR1 and CDR2: SGHVS and FQNEAQ. The CDR3 length is 15 residues. Trimming removed 0 bases from V and 6 bases from J; junction bases left unmatched: 3. The DNA read from the CDR3 is TGTGCCAGCAGCTTAGCGCGACAGGGGGGTCAGCCC. Its translation: CASSLARQGGQP. Given in full, the CDR3 is CASSLARQGGQPQHF.

A word on this clone: The CDR3 goes on 3 residues after the read ends, and that part is filled in from the germline J gene. This chain uses TRBV5-5 with TRBJ1-2, with a tentative D call TRBD1 (5 bases). Germline V lookup: CDR1 SGHKS, CDR2 YYEKEE (reference sequence). The CDR3 runs 13 residues. V lost 0 bases to trimming and J lost 2 bases, with 5 bases between them. The CDR3 here is CASSLGQNYGYTF. Partial CDR3 DNA: TGTGCCAGCAGCTTGGGACAGAACTATGGC.

On this clone itself: The missing CDR3 end, 3 residues past where the read stops, is filled in from the germline J gene. The V and J genes are TRBV18 and TRBJ2-6, with D unclear. The CDR3 sequence is 16 residues long. CDR1 is KGHSH and CDR2 is LQKENI in the germline V gene. V dropped 1 base and J dropped 0 bases, with 7 bases sitting between them. The sequenced CDR3 bases are TGTGCCAGCTCACCACTGACAAACTCTGGGGCCAACGTC. Its protein product is CASSPLTNSGANV. The entire CDR3 is CASSPLTNSGANVLTF.

Concerning this clone: The read finishes 3 residues shy of the CDR3 end, and the germline J gene is used to complete it. The chain employs TRBV7-9 and TRBJ2-7; 7 bases match TRBD1. Looked up from germline, CDR1 is SEHNR and CDR2 is FQNEAQ (reference sequence). The CDR3 consists of 14 residues. The V segment lost 4 bases and the J segment 5 bases; nucleotides outside the gene matches: 8. CDR3 residues: CASSSRDSLHEQYF. Incomplete CDR3 DNA: TGTGCCAGCAGCTCCCGGGACAGCCTCCACGAG.

With regard to this clone: The CDR3 extends 3 residues past the end of the read, so its final part is completed from the germline J gene. The V and J genes are TRBV18 and TRBJ2-3; 7 bases fit TRBD1. The CDR3 runs to 15 residues. Germline CDR1 reads KGHSH; CDR2 reads LQKENI. CDR3 bases read: TGTGCCAGCTCGTCCACAGGGACAGCCGTTCAGCCG. This gives the protein CASSSTGTAVQP. Given in full, the CDR3 is CASSSTGTAVQPQYF.

A note on this clone: The read ends 3 residues early relative to the CDR3; the germline J gene fills the gap. The chain links TRBV7-2 to TRBJ1-4, with D perhaps matching TRBD1 (6 bases). The V and J ends lost 5 bases and 6 bases respectively, with 13 bases between them. Germline V gene sequence: CDR1 SGHTA, CDR2 FQGNSA. The length of the CDR3 is 14 residues. CDR3 DNA, as far as it was read: TGTGCCAGCAGCCCGGACAGCTTTTATGAAAAA. This gives the protein CASSPDSFYEK. The entire CDR3 sequence reads CASSPDSFYEKLFF.

As concerns this clone: The read ends 3 residues early relative to the CDR3; the germline J gene fills the gap. This chain links TRBV18 with TRBJ2-3; 10 bases fit TRBD2. Losses at the gene ends were 3 bases for V and 4 bases for J; bases not matched to a gene: 7. The CDR3 runs 16 residues. Germline CDR1 reads KGHSH; CDR2 reads LQKENI. The chain's CDR3 is CASSPYPSGSSDTQYF. The sequenced part of the CDR3 DNA is TGTGCCAGCTCACCTTATCCTAGCGGGAGCTCAGATACG.

Comments on this clone: The CDR3 end lies 3 residues beyond the end of the read and is filled in from the germline J gene. The chain employs TRBV11-2 and TRBJ1-4; no firm D call. Germline V gene lookup returns CDR1 SGHAT and CDR2 FQNNGV. The CDR3 contains 14 residues. V was cut by 5 bases and J by 8 bases, with 15 bases left in between. CDR3 DNA, as far as it was read: TGTGCCAGCAGCGATACGCGGGCTCGGGAAAAA. Its protein is CASSDTRAREK. The full CDR3 reads CASSDTRAREKLFF.

To note about this clone: The CDR3 end falls 3 residues outside the read, so it is completed with the germline J gene. The V gene is TRBV5-1, the J gene TRBJ1-2; TRBD1 aligns across 9 bases. Trimming removed 4 bases from V and 4 bases from J; junction bases left unmatched: 11. Germline values: CDR1 SGHRS, CDR2 YFSETQ. This CDR3 is built from 16 residues. The CDR3 bases that were read are TGCGCCAGCAGCCAACAGGGGGACAGGGCGAGCTATGGC. Protein: CASSQQGDRASYG. Given in full, the CDR3 is CASSQQGDRASYGYTF.

In regard to this clone: The read gets to within 3 residues of the CDR3 end, and the germline J gene fills in the rest. This chain uses TRBV30 with TRBJ2-3; D call uncertain. The germline V gene has CDR1 GTSNPN and CDR2 SVGIG (reference sequence). The CDR3 is 13 residues long. The CDR3: CAWSVGLDGTQYF. The part of the CDR3 DNA that was read is TGTGCCTGGAGTGTTGGGCTGGATGGGACG.

A remark on this clone: The read terminates 3 residues before the CDR3 end, so the remaining end is supplied by the germline J gene. The chain has TRBV30 and TRBJ2-7; tentative D call: TRBD1 (5 bases). Deletions cut 4 bases from V and 5 bases from J, with 15 bases between. This CDR3 contains 13 residues. The germline gives CDR1 GTSNPN, CDR2 SVGIG (reference sequence). The DNA read from the CDR3 is TGTGCCTGGACCCAGGGAAATCGAGACGAG. This translates into CAWTQGNRDE. The complete CDR3 protein is CAWTQGNRDEQYF.

As regards this clone: With the read ending 3 residues before the CDR3 end, the germline J gene is used to fill in that end. The chain combines TRBV19 with TRBJ2-3; 13 bases match TRBD2. Per the germline V gene, CDR1 is LNHDA and CDR2 is SQIVND (reference sequence). The CDR3 spans 16 residues. The CDR3 spells CASSGRLAGGGETQYF. The CDR3 DNA, read in part, is TGTGCCAGTAGTGGAAGACTAGCGGGAGGAGGAGAGACG.

Points on this clone: The read falls 3 residues short of the CDR3 end, and the missing part is taken from the germline J gene. The J gene is TRBJ2-7, the V gene TRBV30; possibly TRBD1 for D (6 bases). The CDR3 is 13 residues long. Germline V gene sequence: CDR1 GTSNPN, CDR2 SVGIG (reference sequence). V was pared by 3 bases and J by 5 bases, with 14 bases between. CDR3 DNA (partial): TGTGCCTGGAGGGATACAGGGTCTGACGAG. It specifies CAWRDTGSDE. The entire CDR3 protein is CAWRDTGSDEQYF.

In the case of this clone: The CDR3 is cut off 3 residues early in the read; its end comes from the germline J gene. The chain is built from TRBV5-1 and TRBJ2-1; the match to TRBD2 covers 12 bases. The CDR3 is 15 residues long. From germline, CDR1 is SGHRS and CDR2 YFSETQ. The ends lost 2 bases at V and 6 bases at J; junction bases unmatched: 3. Partial CDR3 DNA: TGCGCCAGCAGCTTAACTAGCGGGGGGAGCAATGAG. Translated, it gives CASSLTSGGSNE. From start to end, the CDR3 is CASSLTSGGSNEQFF.

Remarks on this clone: The read comes to an end 3 residues before the CDR3 does, leaving the germline J gene to fill in the end. The rearrangement joins TRBV19 to TRBJ1-2; TRBD1 aligns across 10 bases. Germline loops: CDR1 LNHDA, CDR2 SQIVND (reference sequence). The CDR3 is 15 residues long. V shed 3 bases, J shed 6 bases, and the junction held 7 bases outside the gene matches. CDR3 amino acids: CASSIRFGTGDGYTF. The CDR3 DNA, read in part, is TGTGCCAGTAGTATCAGGTTCGGGACAGGGGATGGC.

A note on this clone: The read ends 3 residues early relative to the CDR3; the germline J gene fills the gap. The V gene is TRBV29-1, the J gene TRBJ2-5, with D uncertain. The V end lost 2 bases, the J end lost 7 bases, and 11 bases lay between the germline ends. There are 12 residues in the CDR3. From germline, CDR1 is SQVTM and CDR2 ANQGSEA. The CDR3 loop is CSVETGRGTQYF. CDR3 DNA (partial): TGCAGCGTTGAAACGGGTCGCGGGACC. Variable domain in full (rest from reference TRBV29-1 and TRBJ2-5): SAVISQKPSRDICQRGTSLTIQCQVDSQVTMMFWYRQQPGQSLTLIATANQGSEATYESGFVIDKFPISRPNLTFSTLTVSNMSPEDSSIYLCSVETGRGTQYFGPGTRLLVL.

Worth noting for this clone: The missing CDR3 end, 3 residues past where the read stops, is filled in from the germline J gene. The V call is TRBV5-1, the J call TRBJ1-1, with TRBD1 matching 8 bases. The V gene end was trimmed by 0 bases and the J gene end by 5 bases; junction bases not matched to a gene: 3. The CDR3 has 14 amino acids. Germline V CDR1 and CDR2: SGHRS, YFSETQ. CDR3 bases read: TGCGCCAGCAGCTTGGGACAGGGGCTTACTGAA. Translated: CASSLGQGLTE. The CDR3 as a whole reads CASSLGQGLTEAFF.

Regarding this clone: Read data end 3 residues before the CDR3 end; the end is taken from the germline J gene. J is TRBJ2-2 and V is TRBV5-4, with TRBD2 as a possible D gene (5 bases). V was trimmed by 1 base and J by 2 bases, leaving 12 bases between them. Looked up from germline, CDR1 is SGHNT and CDR2 is YYREEE (reference sequence). This CDR3 region has 16 residues. CDR3 in amino acids: CASSLPLAPNTGELFF. The CDR3 bases that were read are TGTGCCAGCAGCTTGCCCCTAGCCCCAAACACCGGGGAG.